These 26 T cell receptor beta chains were all obtained from the same sample, sequenced in a study of blood T cell repertoires in COVID-19. This table comes from immunoSEQ multiplex PCR, and its TCRdb copy is limited to in-frame clones, with some not included. Here the sample spans about 210,000 clones, roughly 84% being singletons. The sample taken for sequencing was peripheral blood. All receptors come from a woman aged 80 or over with acute or convalescent COVID-19.

The J gene is TRBJ2-4, the V gene TRBV7-2; TRBD1 is a possible D gene (6 bases). The germline V gene encodes CDR1 SGHTA and CDR2 FQGNSA. Trimming took 5 bases from V and 4 from J, leaving 15 bases between them. This CDR3 is built from 15 residues. The CDR3 protein is CASSAPGARKNIQYF. CDR3 DNA: TGTGCCAGCAGCGCCCCAGGGGCGAGAAAAAACATTCAGTACTTC.

The chain employs TRBV5-1 and TRBJ2-2; perhaps TRBD2 as D (5 bases). The CDR3 is made up of 14 amino acids. Germline-derived CDR1 and CDR2 are SGHRS and YFSETQ. Between the trimmed V and J ends, which lost 4 bases and 6 bases, there was a span of 13 bases. CDR3 loop: CASSPMRAAGELFF. The CDR3 bases are TGCGCCAGCAGCCCAATGCGGGCCGCCGGGGAGCTGTTTTTT.

The gene calls are TRBV6-5 and TRBJ1-1; D not resolved. Germline V gene sequence: CDR1 MNHEY, CDR2 SVGAGI. This CDR3 has 13 residues. Trimming stripped 7 bases from V and 1 base from J, with 10 bases between. The CDR3 loop is CASTYSRNTEAFF. DNA of the CDR3: TGTGCCAGCACATACAGCCGGAACACTGAAGCTTTCTTT.

The gene calls are TRBV28 and TRBJ1-1; unclear D gene. V gave up 8 bases and J gave up 2 bases, with 6 bases separating them. Germline V gene sequence: CDR1 MDHEN, CDR2 SYDVKM. The CDR3 loop spans 11 amino acids. The CDR3 loop reads CASERNTEAFF. In DNA, the CDR3 is TGTGCCAGCGAGAGAAACACTGAAGCTTTCTTT.

A note on this clone: Other DNA sequences within the sample encode an identical CDR3. J is TRBJ2-7 and V is TRBV7-8, with TRBD2 identical over 9 bases. CDR3 length: 14 residues. Germline loops: CDR1 SGHVS, CDR2 FQNEAQ. V dropped 0 bases and J dropped 4; count of bases not matched to a gene: 1. The CDR3 protein is CASSLARGGYEQYF. In DNA form, the CDR3 reads TGTGCCAGCAGCTTAGCGCGGGGGGGATACGAGCAGTACTTC.

The V gene is TRBV5-4, the J gene TRBJ2-3, with a possible D match to TRBD2 (5 bases). Trimming pared 0 bases from V and 2 bases from J, leaving 10 bases between. Germline V gene data show CDR1 as SGHNT and CDR2 as YYREEE (reference sequence). The CDR3 has 15 residues. CDR3 amino acids: CASSLDWENTDTQYF. DNA of the CDR3: TGTGCCAGCAGCTTGGATTGGGAGAACACAGATACGCAGTATTTT.

This clone appeared a single time. The chain has TRBV29-1 and TRBJ2-3; D might be TRBD2 (6 bases). The V end lost 7 bases, the J end lost 0 bases, and 14 bases lay between the germline ends. Per germline, CDR1 SQVTM and CDR2 ANQGSEA. The CDR3 is 14 residues long. As DNA, the CDR3 is TGCAGCGCTGCTTCGGGACTTAGCACAGATACGCAGTATTTT. Translating it yields CSAASGLSTDTQYF.

The chain employs TRBV18 and TRBJ1-1; tentative D call: TRBD1 (6 bases). With 1 base removed from V and 5 bases from J, the gap between germline ends came to 11 bases. CDR3 size: 14 residues. Germline loops: CDR1 KGHSH, CDR2 LQKENI. This CDR3 is CASSPLAGTTEAFF. CDR3 DNA sequence: TGTGCCAGCTCACCACTCGCTGGGACAACTGAAGCTTTCTTT.

This clone was found a few times. This sequence joins TRBV18 and TRBJ1-5, with 10 bases lining up with TRBD1. Germline lookup yields CDR1 KGHSH and CDR2 LQKENI. J lost 2 bases, V lost 3 bases, and 4 bases had no gene match. This CDR3 spans 16 amino acids. The CDR3 nucleotides read TGTGCCAGCTCACCCGCCGGGACAGGGGGCAATCAGCCCCAGCATTTT. It encodes CASSPAGTGGNQPQHF.

The chain couples TRBV7-9 to TRBJ1-5; TRBD1 matches 8 bases. V gave up 5 bases and J gave up 3 bases; unmatched junction bases: 3. Germline loops: CDR1 SEHNR, CDR2 FQNEAQ (reference sequence). The CDR3 covers 14 residues. CDR3 in amino acids: CASSVQGDNQPQHF. Written as DNA, the CDR3 is TGTGCCAGCAGCGTACAGGGGGACAATCAGCCCCAGCATTTT.

This chain joins TRBV27 and TRBJ1-2, with 7 positions matching TRBD1. Per the germline V gene, CDR1 is MNHEY and CDR2 is SMNVEV (reference sequence). The CDR3 spans 14 residues. With V trimmed by 4 bases and J by 4 bases, 6 bases remained unmatched. In DNA form, the CDR3 reads TGTGCCAGCAGTTGGGACAGAGCAAGCTATGGCTACACCTTC. Its translation is CASSWDRASYGYTF.

This clone was seen a handful of times. V gene TRBV4-1 combines with J gene TRBJ2-1; 15 bases fit TRBD2. V lost 2 bases to trimming and J lost 0 bases; unmatched junction nucleotides: 11. This CDR3 region has 21 residues. Germline V gene data show CDR1 as MGHRA and CDR2 as YSYEKL. The CDR3 reads CASSQLGLAGGQPRSYNEQFF. CDR3 nucleotide sequence: TGCGCCAGCAGCCAATTGGGACTAGCGGGAGGCCAACCTCGCTCCTACAATGAGCAGTTCTTC.

The chain joins TRBV7-2 to TRBJ2-7; 9 positions agree with TRBD2. V shed 4 bases, J shed 3 bases, and the junction held 7 bases outside the gene matches. From germline, CDR1 is SGHTA and CDR2 FQGNSA. This CDR3 region has 15 residues. In nucleotides, the CDR3 is TGTGCCAGCAGCTCCAGACTAGCGGAAAACTACGAGCAGTACTTC. Translated: CASSSRLAENYEQYF.

This chain uses TRBV21-1 with TRBJ2-5; TRBD1 is the table's D call, not checked against the DNA. TRBV21-1 is termed a pseudogene. CDR3 length: 15 amino acids. The CDR3 loop reads CASSKARRGRETQYF. The CDR3 DNA is TGTGCCAGCAGCAAAGCTAGGAGGGGGCGGGAGACCCAGTACTTC.

The rearrangement links TRBV7-8 to TRBJ2-3; 9 nucleotides line up with TRBD2. This CDR3 is built from 16 residues. Germline-derived CDR1 and CDR2 are SGHVS and FQNEAQ. The J segment lost 1 base and the V segment lost 5 bases, leaving 7 bases of the junction unmatched. CDR3 in amino acids: CASSVRRTSGTDTQYF. The CDR3 coding sequence is TGTGCCAGCAGCGTACGCCGGACTAGCGGCACAGATACGCAGTATTTT.

The chain carries TRBV6-5 and TRBJ1-3; the match to TRBD1 covers 8 bases. Per the germline V gene, CDR1 is MNHEY and CDR2 is SVGAGI. This CDR3 region has 15 residues. V trimming: 5 bases; J trimming: 0 bases; junction bases outside the gene matches: 3. Here the CDR3 DNA reads TGTGCCAGCAGTAGACAGGGGTCCTCTGGAAACACCATATATTTT. The encoded protein is CASSRQGSSGNTIYF.

The chain joins TRBV6-2 or TRBV6-3 to TRBJ1-2; TRBD1 is a possible D gene (5 bases). This CDR3 has 17 amino acids. Germline V gives CDR1 MNHEY, CDR2 SVGEGT. The V gene lost 2 bases and the J gene lost 7 bases, with 23 bases spanning the gap. DNA of the CDR3: TGTGCCAGCAGTTACGAGGTCAGGGTCGTGCCCCGGGTTGGCTACACCTTC. It specifies CASSYEVRVVPRVGYTF.

The V and J genes are TRBV9 and TRBJ2-3, with 8 nucleotides matching TRBD2. J was trimmed by 0 bases and V by 4 bases; bases with no gene match: 13. The CDR3 spans 18 residues. Germline CDR1 SGDLS, CDR2 YYNGEE. CDR3 coding DNA: TGTGCCAGCAGCTCACGACTAGGGACTAGATCTAGCACAGATACGCAGTATTTT. This sequence encodes CASSSRLGTRSSTDTQYF. The full variable domain, with the rest looked up from reference TRBV9 and TRBJ2-3, is DSGVTQTPKHLITATGQRVTLRCSPRSGDLSVYWYQQSLDQGLQFLIQYYNGEERAKGNILERFSAQQFPDLHSELNLSSLELGDSALYFCASSSRLGTRSSTDTQYFGPGTRLTVL.

This chain uses TRBV5-1 with TRBJ1-1, with D perhaps TRBD1 (5 bases). CDR3 length: 15 amino acids. Germline V gives CDR1 SGHRS, CDR2 YFSETQ. V lost 0 bases, J lost 4 bases, and 13 bases lay in between. CDR3 bases: TGCGCCAGCAGCTTGGCAGGGTTTGATGGCACTGAAGCTTTCTTT. Translated: CASSLAGFDGTEAFF.

The chain carries TRBV7-9 and TRBJ2-5; no reliable D call. The germline gives CDR1 SEHNR, CDR2 FQNEAQ (reference sequence). The CDR3 loop spans 12 amino acids. V gave up 8 bases and J gave up 2 bases, with 9 bases separating them. CDR3 amino acids: CASSRSQETQYF. The CDR3 DNA follows: TGTGCCAGCTCCCGCAGTCAAGAGACCCAGTACTTC.

The gene calls are TRBV5-1 and TRBJ1-2; unclear D gene. The length of the CDR3 is 16 residues. Deletions cut 4 bases from V and 8 bases from J, with 24 bases between. Germline V gene sequence: CDR1 SGHRS, CDR2 YFSETQ. Written as DNA, the CDR3 is TGCGCCAGCAGCCTAAATCTGGCGGAGGGAGTGGGGGGCTACACCTTC. Translating it yields CASSLNLAEGVGGYTF.

This clone was detected only once. V and J are TRBV5-1 and TRBJ2-1, with 8 bases lining up with TRBD1. Trimming took 5 bases from V and 2 from J; bases not matched to a gene: 9. CDR1 is SGHRS and CDR2 is YFSETQ in the germline V gene. This CDR3 has 16 residues. CDR3 DNA sequence: TGCGCCAGCAGAACGGACAGGGTGACCACCTACAATGAGCAGTTCTTC. Translating gives CASRTDRVTTYNEQFF.

In this sample, this clone turned up a few times. The chain recombines TRBV9 with TRBJ1-1, with 8 bases identical to TRBD1. The CDR3 loop spans 15 amino acids. The J segment lost 6 bases and the V segment lost 0 bases, leaving 7 bases of the junction unmatched. The V gene's germline CDR1 is SGDLS and CDR2 YYNGEE. Here the CDR3 reads CASSVAGQAPAEAFF. The CDR3 region has the DNA TGTGCCAGCAGCGTAGCGGGACAGGCCCCTGCTGAAGCTTTCTTT.

The CDR3 coding sequence is TGTGCCAGCAGCTTGGGGTTGGACAGGGGCCATCAGCCCCAGCATTTT. Encoded protein: CASSLGLDRGHQPQHF. V gene TRBV5-5 combines with J gene TRBJ1-5; 9 nucleotides align to TRBD1. In germline, CDR1 is SGHKS, CDR2 YYEKEE (reference sequence). Trimming at V came to 0 bases and at J to 5 bases, leaving 6 bases not matched to a gene. The CDR3 sequence is 16 residues long.

The V call is TRBV28, the J call TRBJ2-2; TRBD2 might be the D (6 bases). The CDR3 covers 16 residues. Per germline, CDR1 MDHEN and CDR2 SYDVKM. The V end lost 6 bases, the J end lost 0 bases, and 14 bases lay between the germline ends. Written as DNA, the CDR3 is TGTGCCAGCAGCACAGCGGGCCCAGCGAACACCGGGGAGCTGTTTTTT. Translating it yields CASSTAGPANTGELFF.

The chain employs TRBV4-2 and TRBJ2-7; D might be TRBD2 (6 bases). The germline gives CDR1 LGHNA, CDR2 YNFKEQ. Trimming removed 5 bases at V and 5 bases at J, with 16 bases between. The CDR3 extends over 14 amino acids. The CDR3, as DNA: TGTGCCAGCAGCTCCGAGGAGGGCCGCAACGAGCAGTACTTC. Its protein is CASSSEEGRNEQYF.